A single sample gave rise to the 9 T cell receptor beta chains below, sequenced in a study of shared clonotypes between healthy human individuals (TCRdb year 2020). Library preparation was by the immunoSEQ multiplex PCR assay. TCRdb limited this immuneACCESS table to in-frame rearrangements with V and J called. A share of clones is missing; checked studies link under half to unresolved V genes, and the rest is unexplained. This sample holds more than 900,000 clones; about 80% were observed only once. Of the sample, 0.55% to 0.7% falls within the top ten clones. The specimen was memory CD4+ T cells from PBMCs. This sample's cell subset or site label indicates: CD45RA-negative fraction. The receptors here all came from a man aged 18 to 30 in good health. Some clones in this sample may be carry-over from other donors' samples.

A single count supports this clone. V and J are TRBV28 and TRBJ1-2; D is unclear. CDR1 is MDHEN, CDR2 SYDVKM, per germline. Trimming removed 3 bases at V and 8 bases at J, with 13 bases between. The CDR3 has 13 residues. CDR3 DNA sequence: TGTGCCAGCAGTTTGGGTTCAACGAAGGGCTACACCTTC. It codes for CASSLGSTKGYTF.

This rearrangement joins TRBV20-1 to TRBJ1-1; a possible D gene is TRBD1 (6 bases). Germline assignment: CDR1 DFQATT and CDR2 SNEGSKA (reference sequence). This CDR3 has 11 amino acids. V was trimmed by 5 bases and J by 9 bases, leaving 13 bases between them. DNA of the CDR3: TGCAGTGCTCCGGACAGATTTCAAGCTTTCTTT. Translating it yields CSAPDRFQAFF.

The chain recombines TRBV7-2 with TRBJ2-7; D gene ambiguous. Germline V gene sequence: CDR1 SGHTA, CDR2 FQGNSA. The CDR3 is 15 residues long. Trimming took 3 bases from V and 0 from J, leaving 12 bases between them. The DNA for the CDR3 is TGTGCCAGCAGCTTGGGTGGCAGCCTCTCCTACGAGCAGTACTTC. This codes for CASSLGGSLSYEQYF.

This rearrangement joins TRBV5-1 to TRBJ1-2, with D hard to call. Deletions cut 0 bases from V and 6 bases from J, with 9 bases between. CDR3 length equals 13 residues. Germline-derived CDR1 and CDR2 are SGHRS and YFSETQ. For the CDR3, the DNA is TGCGCCAGCAGCTTGGCCGGTGGGGATGGCTACACCTTC. This codes for CASSLAGGDGYTF.

This clone was seen only a few times. This sequence joins TRBV11-2 and TRBJ2-1; D possibly corresponds to TRBD2 (5 bases). In germline, CDR1 is SGHAT, CDR2 FQNNGV. This CDR3 region has 13 residues. Trimming removed 3 bases at V and 9 bases at J, with 12 bases between. The CDR3 region is CASSFLPRGEQFF. The CDR3 DNA is TGTGCCAGCAGCTTTCTCCCTCGGGGTGAGCAGTTCTTC.

The chain has TRBV30 and TRBJ2-7; 9 bases are shared with TRBD1. CDR3 size: 14 residues. The junction had 7 bases not matched to a gene; V was cut back by 3 bases and J by 4 bases. From germline, CDR1 is GTSNPN and CDR2 SVGIG (reference sequence). Written as DNA, the CDR3 is TGTGCCTGGAGGGCCGGGACAGGGCTATACGAGCAGTACTTC. It specifies CAWRAGTGLYEQYF. Variable domain in full (rest from reference TRBV30 and TRBJ2-7): SQTIHQWPATLVQPVGSPLSLECTVEGTSNPNLYWYRQAAGRGLQLLFYSVGIGQISSEVPQNLSASRPQDRQFILSSKKLLLSDSGFYLCAWRAGTGLYEQYFGPGTRLTVT.

Written as DNA, the CDR3 is TGTGCCAGCAGCGCACTCCCCTTCACGACTAGCGGCTCCTACAATGAGCAGTTCTTC. It is translated as CASSALPFTTSGSYNEQFF. The V call is TRBV9, the J call TRBJ2-1, with 9 bases matching TRBD2. The V gene's germline CDR1 is SGDLS and CDR2 YYNGEE. The V and J ends lost 3 bases and 0 bases, in that order; junction bases with no gene match: 13. The CDR3 totals 19 residues. Supplemented by reference TRBV9 and TRBJ2-1, the full variable domain reads DSGVTQTPKHLITATGQRVTLRCSPRSGDLSVYWYQQSLDQGLQFLIQYYNGEERAKGNILERFSAQQFPDLHSELNLSSLELGDSALYFCASSALPFTTSGSYNEQFFGPGTRLTVL.

This clone was observed once. This chain joins TRBV28 and TRBJ2-5, with 11 bases identical to TRBD2. This CDR3 contains 14 residues. Trimming took 9 bases from V and 4 from J; bases not matched to a gene: 7. Germline V gives CDR1 MDHEN, CDR2 SYDVKM. The CDR3, as DNA: TGTGCCAGTCGTAGCGGGAGGGCCGCAGAGACCCAGTACTTC. It codes for CASRSGRAAETQYF.

The V call is TRBV28, the J call TRBJ2-5, with 15 bases lining up with TRBD2. Germline V CDR1 and CDR2: MDHEN, SYDVKM. The V gene end was trimmed by 5 bases and the J gene end by 7 bases; junction bases not matched to a gene: 5. The CDR3 spans 15 residues. DNA of the CDR3: TGTGCCAGCAGTCTTCCGGGACTAGCGGGGGGGACCCAGTACTTC. Protein sequence: CASSLPGLAGGTQYF.